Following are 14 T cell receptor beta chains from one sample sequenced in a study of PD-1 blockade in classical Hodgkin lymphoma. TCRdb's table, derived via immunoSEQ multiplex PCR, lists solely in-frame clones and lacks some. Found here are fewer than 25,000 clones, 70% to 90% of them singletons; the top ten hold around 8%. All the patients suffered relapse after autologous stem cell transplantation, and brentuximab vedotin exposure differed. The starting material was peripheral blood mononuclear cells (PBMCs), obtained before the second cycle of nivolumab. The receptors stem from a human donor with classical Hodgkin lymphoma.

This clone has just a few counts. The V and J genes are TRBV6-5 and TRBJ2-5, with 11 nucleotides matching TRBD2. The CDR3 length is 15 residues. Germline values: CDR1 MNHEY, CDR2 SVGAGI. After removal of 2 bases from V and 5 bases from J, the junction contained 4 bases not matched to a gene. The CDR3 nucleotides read TGTGCCAGCAGTTACCTTAGCGGGGGGGCCGAGACCCAGTACTTC. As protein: CASSYLSGGAETQYF.

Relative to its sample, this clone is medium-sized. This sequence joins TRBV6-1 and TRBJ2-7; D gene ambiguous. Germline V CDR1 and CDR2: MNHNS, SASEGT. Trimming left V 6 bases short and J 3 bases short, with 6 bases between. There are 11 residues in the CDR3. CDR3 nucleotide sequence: TGTGCCAGCAGAGGATACTACGAGCAGTACTTC. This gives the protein CASRGYYEQYF.

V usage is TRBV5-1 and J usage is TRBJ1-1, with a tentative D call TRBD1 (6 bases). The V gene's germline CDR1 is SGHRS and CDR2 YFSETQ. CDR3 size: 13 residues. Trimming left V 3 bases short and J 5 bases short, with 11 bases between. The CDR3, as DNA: TGCGCCAGCAGCTCCTCAGGGGAAACTGAAGCTTTCTTT. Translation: CASSSSGETEAFF.

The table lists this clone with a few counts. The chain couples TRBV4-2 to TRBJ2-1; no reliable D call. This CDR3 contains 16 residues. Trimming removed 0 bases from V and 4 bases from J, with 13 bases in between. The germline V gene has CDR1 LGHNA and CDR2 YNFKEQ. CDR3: CASSQDYRIDYNEQFF. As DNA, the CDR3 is TGTGCCAGCAGCCAAGATTACAGAATTGATTACAATGAGCAGTTCTTC.

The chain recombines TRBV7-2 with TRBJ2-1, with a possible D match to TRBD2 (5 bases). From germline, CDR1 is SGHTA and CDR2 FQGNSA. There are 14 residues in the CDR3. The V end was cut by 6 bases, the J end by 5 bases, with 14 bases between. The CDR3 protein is CASRPAWENNEQFF. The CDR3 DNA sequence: TGTGCCAGCAGACCTGCGTGGGAGAACAATGAGCAGTTCTTC.

This CDR3 is CASSLAKLAGNSYEQYF. The CDR3 DNA follows: TGTGCCAGCAGCTTAGCGAAATTGGCAGGAAACAGCTACGAGCAGTACTTC. The rearrangement joins TRBV7-9 to TRBJ2-7; D gene uncertain. V shed 0 bases and J shed 3 bases, with 18 bases lying between them. CDR3 length: 17 amino acids. CDR1 and CDR2 from the germline V gene are SEHNR and FQNEAQ (reference sequence). Looking up the rest from reference TRBV7-9 and TRBJ2-7 gives the full variable domain: DTGVSQNPRHKITKRGQNVTFRCDPISEHNRLYWYRQTLGQGPEFLTYFQNEAQLEKSRLLSDRFSAERPKGSFSTLEIQRTEQGDSAMYLCASSLAKLAGNSYEQYFGPGTRLTVT.

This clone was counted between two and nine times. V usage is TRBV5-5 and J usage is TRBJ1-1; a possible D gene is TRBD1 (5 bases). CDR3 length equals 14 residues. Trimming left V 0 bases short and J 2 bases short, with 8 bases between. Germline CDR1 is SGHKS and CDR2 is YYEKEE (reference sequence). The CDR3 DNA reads TGTGCCAGCAGCTTGGCCGGGGGTAACACTGAAGCTTTCTTT. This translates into CASSLAGGNTEAFF.

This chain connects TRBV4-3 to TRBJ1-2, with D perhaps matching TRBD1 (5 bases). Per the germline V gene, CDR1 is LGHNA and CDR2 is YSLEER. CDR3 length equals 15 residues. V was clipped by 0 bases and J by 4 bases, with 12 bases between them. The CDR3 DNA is TGCGCCAGCAGCCAAGATACGGGGGGAGGCTATGGCTACACCTTC. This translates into CASSQDTGGGYGYTF.

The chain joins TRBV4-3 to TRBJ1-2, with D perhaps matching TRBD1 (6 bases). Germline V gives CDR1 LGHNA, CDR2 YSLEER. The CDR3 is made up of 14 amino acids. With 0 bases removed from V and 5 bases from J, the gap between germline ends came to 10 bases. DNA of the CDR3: TGCGCCAGCAGCCAAGACAGGGGACGGTATGGCTACACCTTC. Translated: CASSQDRGRYGYTF.

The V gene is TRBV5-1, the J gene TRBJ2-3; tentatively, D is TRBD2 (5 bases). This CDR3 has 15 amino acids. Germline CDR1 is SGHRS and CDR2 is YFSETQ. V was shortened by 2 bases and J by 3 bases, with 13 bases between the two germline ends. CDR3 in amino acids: CASSFVSGSTDTQYF. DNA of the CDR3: TGCGCCAGCAGCTTTGTCTCGGGGTCTACAGATACGCAGTATTTT. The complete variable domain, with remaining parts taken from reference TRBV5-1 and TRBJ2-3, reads KAGVTQTPRYLIKTRGQQVTLSCSPISGHRSVSWYQQTPGQGLQFLFEYFSETQRNKGNFPGRFSGRQFSNSRSEMNVSTLELGDSALYLCASSFVSGSTDTQYFGPGTRLTVL.

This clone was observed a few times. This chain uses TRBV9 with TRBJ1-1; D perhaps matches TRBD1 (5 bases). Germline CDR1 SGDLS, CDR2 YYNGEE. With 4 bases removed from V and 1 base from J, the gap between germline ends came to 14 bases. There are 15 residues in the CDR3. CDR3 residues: CASSTSQGRNTEAFF. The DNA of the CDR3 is TGTGCCAGCAGCACCTCTCAGGGCCGGAACACTGAAGCTTTCTTT.

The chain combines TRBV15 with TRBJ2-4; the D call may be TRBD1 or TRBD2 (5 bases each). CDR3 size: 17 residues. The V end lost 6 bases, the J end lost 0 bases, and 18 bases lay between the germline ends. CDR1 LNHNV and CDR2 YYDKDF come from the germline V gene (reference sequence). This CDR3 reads CATRDTGAVVAKNIQYF. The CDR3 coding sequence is TGTGCCACCAGGGATACCGGGGCCGTTGTAGCCAAAAACATTCAGTACTTC.

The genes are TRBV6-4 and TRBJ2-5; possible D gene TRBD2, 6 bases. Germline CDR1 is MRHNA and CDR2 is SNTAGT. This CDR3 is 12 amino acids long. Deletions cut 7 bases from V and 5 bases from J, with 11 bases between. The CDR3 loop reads CASTIRGETQYF. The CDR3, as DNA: TGTGCCAGCACCATTCGGGGGGAGACCCAGTACTTC.

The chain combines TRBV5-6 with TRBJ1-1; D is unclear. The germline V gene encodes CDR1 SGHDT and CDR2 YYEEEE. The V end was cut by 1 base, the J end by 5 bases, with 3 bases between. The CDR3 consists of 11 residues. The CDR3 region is CASSLSTEAFF. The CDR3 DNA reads TGTGCCAGCAGCTTGTCTACTGAAGCTTTCTTT.